The entry below describes one T cell receptor (beta chain). Its binding antigen is unknown. No base quality information exists; no much larger clone differs at one position. TCR beta CDR3 regions were amplified from RNA transcripts. For the first round of RT-PCR on the TCR CDR3, the HTBI primer set was used together with the Qiagen OneStep RT-PCR kit. Libraries were constructed in a second round of multiplex PCR, after which size selection and purification were performed. Libraries were sequenced paired-end with 100 bp reads on an Illumina HiSeq2000. The paper's processing steps were these. SOAPnuke was used to process the raw data, throwing out any read that contained adapters or uncalled bases, had a mean Phred below 15, or lacked an exact constant-primer or identifier match. COPE v1.2.5 was used to merge high-quality paired reads, and clonotypes were defined as unique nucleotide sequences. MiTCR v1.1 was used to align the clonotypes against IMGT TRBV, TRBD and TRBJ reference segments. The analysis included only V-J combinations with a frequency above 0.0001, which together covered 99% to 99.2% of the repertoires. A TCS score was defined as the ratio of F50 (clonal expansion) to E x V (chaos), with BLOSUM62-based TCRdist applied between CDR3 peptides within each V-J. Welch's t-statistics and random forest reduced roughly 530 V-J features to about 13, which were used in a naive Bayes classifier (R e1071). TCRdb's own reprocessing of the public reads used fastp at Q25 and MiXCR and kept productive beta chains. Rows merge per CDR3 protein into single entries with the most common DNA and genes. TCRdb assigned the V and J calls; the authors' analysis was not used. Counted in this sample were over 200,000 distinct CDR3 sequences; roughly 15% of them appeared once. Jointly, the top ten make up more than 10% of the sample.

From the cysteine up to the phenylalanine, the CDR3 has a length of 10 residues. Just CDR3 DNA is preserved here, 30 bases in frame from base 1. At the junction V is shortened by 5 bases and J by 4 bases, with 6 bases in between. The germline V gene encodes CDR1 DFQATT and CDR2 SNEGSKA (reference sequence). Hyperthyroidism patients were newly diagnosed, with disease duration under 2 months, and aged 18 to 65 years. Patients with uncontrolled infections, other autoimmune diseases, pregnancy or lactation were excluded. Diagnoses were based on clinical symptoms, serum thyroxine and TRAb, thyroid ultrasound and orbital computed tomography. Blood from progressor patients was collected at the time of first diagnosis with hyperthyroidism, before any ophthalmopathy symptoms had appeared. PBMCs were isolated from 8 to 10 ml of fresh peripheral blood by Ficoll-Paque density gradient centrifugation. Patients classed as progressors first received a Graves' hyperthyroidism diagnosis and then went on to develop ophthalmopathy during follow-up. Total RNA was extracted using Trizol reagent, and RNA quality was assessed on an Agilent 2100 Bioanalyzer.

These data belong to a study of T cells in Graves' hyperthyroidism and ophthalmopathy (dated by TCRdb to about 2019). Context from the whole study: Peripheral blood samples were taken at the time of initial diagnosis, prior to any treatment. TCR V-J signatures able to tell the groups apart were searched for in a discovery cohort of some 100 patients, of whom fewer than 45 had Graves' ophthalmopathy and 57 had stable Graves' hyperthyroidism. Prospective prediction of ophthalmopathy was tested in an independent validation cohort of some 19 hyperthyroidism patients and 17 patients who later progressed to ophthalmopathy. The approximately 90 discovery patients were divided at random into training and test sets in a 7:3 ratio. The study also compared thyroid tissue and blood T-cell repertoires from a handful of Graves' hyperthyroidism patients. Once sampling was done, hyperthyroidism patients were given methimazole at a starting dose of 30 mg daily, whereas ophthalmopathy patients were given high-dose intravenous methylprednisolone. The paper reports TCR Vbeta CDR3 sequencing of about 140 peripheral blood samples: 40 to 45 ophthalmopathy, under 80 hyperthyroidism and about 17 progressor patients.

The research as a whole found: During validation, the model predicted progression to ophthalmopathy a median of approximately six months ahead of onset, with roughly 65% sensitivity and 72% to 80% specificity. Sample size was not statistically predetermined, and investigators were not blinded to group allocation. Blood samples also contained most of the expanded thyroid clonotypes (frequency above 0.001), which suggests that blood repertoires may reflect thyroid immune responses. A model built on a 13 V-J signature distinguished ophthalmopathy from stable hyperthyroidism, reaching approximately 89% sensitivity and about 81% specificity in cross-validation and 80%/75% in testing.

The receptor comes from a woman aged 40 to 50 with Graves' hyperthyroidism that later progressed to Graves' ophthalmopathy. Material: blood. The sequence links TRBV20-1 to TRBJ2-7, with TRBD1 tentatively as D gene (6 bases match). The CDR3 loop reads CSAGQYEQYF. Read as DNA, the sequence is TGCAGTGCTGGACAGTACGAGCAGTACTTC.